This T cell receptor beta chain was identified during a study of T-cell memory formation after mild COVID-19. Points from the study as a whole: Contracting CD4+ clones were located mainly in CM and EM, and CD8+ clones in EMRA. Pre-infection memory carried some responding clones, suggesting that cross-reactive memory joined.

Details on this clonotype: Its antigen remains unidentified.

Sample barcodes and UMIs were carried by the TCR alpha and TCR beta cDNA libraries that 5'RACE generated with constant-segment primers. TCRdb ran MiXCR on the 5' RACE reads and lists one entry per CDR3 protein. The repertoire has some 340,000 distinct CDR3 sequences, about an eighth of them found once; the top ten carry over 20%. The CDR3 consists of 12 residues. CDR1 and CDR2 from the germline V gene are MDHEN and SYDVKM. Trimming cost V 1 base and J 13 bases, with 11 bases left between them. The sample taken for sequencing was PBMCs or a T cell subset sorted from them (not recorded which). The chain couples TRBV28 to TRBJ2-4, with D maybe TRBD1 (6 bases). The TCR was taken from a man aged 18 to 35 who had mild COVID-19 (a few samples of this study predate the infection). Cell type and time point are not known. The CDR3: CASSLSPDRQYF. CDR3 bases: TGTGCCAGCAGTTTATCCCCCGACAGGCAGTACTTC.